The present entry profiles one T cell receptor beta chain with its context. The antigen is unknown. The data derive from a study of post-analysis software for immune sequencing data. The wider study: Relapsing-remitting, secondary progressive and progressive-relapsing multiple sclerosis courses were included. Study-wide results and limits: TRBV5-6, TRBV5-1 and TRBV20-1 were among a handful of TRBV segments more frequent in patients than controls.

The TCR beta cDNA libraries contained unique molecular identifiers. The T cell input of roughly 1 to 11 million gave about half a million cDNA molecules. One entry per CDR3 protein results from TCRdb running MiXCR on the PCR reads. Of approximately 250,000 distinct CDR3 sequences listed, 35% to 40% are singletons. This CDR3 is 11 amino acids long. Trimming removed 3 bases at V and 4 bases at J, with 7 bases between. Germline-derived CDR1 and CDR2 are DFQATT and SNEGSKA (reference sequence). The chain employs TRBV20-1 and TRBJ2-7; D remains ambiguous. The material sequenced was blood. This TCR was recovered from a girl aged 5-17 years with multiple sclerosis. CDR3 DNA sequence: TGCAGTGCTAGGCTGACGTACGAGCAGTACTTC. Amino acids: CSARLTYEQYF.